Presented here are 30 T cell receptor beta chains from one specimen sequenced in a study of cytomegalovirus exposure and HLA in healthy donors. The PCR employed 60 Vbeta primers together with 13 Jbeta primers. TCRdb keeps only in-frame clones here, not all; method: immunoSEQ multiplex PCR. The sample contains some 250,000 clones, over 80% of which appear only once. Input material: PBMCs. These receptors all come from a woman in her thirties or forties in good health and CMV-seropositive.

The genes are TRBV30 and TRBJ2-4; perhaps TRBD1 as D (6 bases). Germline CDR1 reads GTSNPN; CDR2 reads SVGIG (reference sequence). V lost 3 bases and J lost 0, with 12 bases in between. This CDR3 spans 15 amino acids. CDR3 in amino acids: CAWSTGTIAKNIQYF. CDR3 DNA: TGTGCCTGGAGCACGGGGACAATAGCCAAAAACATTCAGTACTTC.

This clone has a handful of counts. The chain has TRBV11-2 and TRBJ2-5; 8 bases align to TRBD1. This CDR3 spans 12 amino acids. The V and J ends lost 4 bases and 12 bases, in that order; junction bases with no gene match: 7. The germline V gene has CDR1 SGHAT and CDR2 FQNNGV. CDR3 sequence: CASSSPRGREYF. In DNA, the CDR3 is TGTGCCAGCAGCTCTCCCAGGGGGCGTGAGTACTTC. Combining the CDR3 with reference TRBV11-2 and TRBJ2-5 gives the whole variable domain EAGVAQSPRYKIIEKRQSVAFWCNPISGHATLYWYQQILGQGPKLLIQFQNNGVVDDSQLPKDRFSAERLKGVDSTLKIQPAKLEDSAVYLCASSSPRGREYFGPGTRLLVL.

This clone was detected only a few times. The J gene is TRBJ2-1, the V gene TRBV6-1, with TRBD2 matching over 7 bases. From germline, CDR1 is MNHNS and CDR2 SASEGT. This CDR3 has 13 amino acids. After removal of 10 bases from V and 0 bases from J, the junction contained 3 bases not matched to a gene. The CDR3 region has the DNA TGTGCCACAGCGGGGAGCTCCTACAATGAGCAGTTCTTC. It translates to CATAGSSYNEQFF.

The chain uses TRBV29-1 and TRBJ2-7, with D perhaps matching TRBD2 (5 bases). The germline gives CDR1 SQVTM, CDR2 ANQGSEA. The CDR3 totals 13 residues. V lost 1 base to trimming and J lost 2 bases, with 9 bases between them. The CDR3 loop reads CSVEGSGTYEQYF. In DNA form, the CDR3 reads TGCAGCGTTGAAGGCAGCGGAACCTACGAGCAGTACTTC.

The chain joins TRBV27 to TRBJ1-3; no clear D. V gave up 7 bases and J gave up 0 bases, with 19 bases separating them. The CDR3 runs 17 residues. Germline loops: CDR1 MNHEY, CDR2 SMNVEV (reference sequence). CDR3 in amino acids: CASNPGAQYASGNTIYF. The CDR3 DNA reads TGTGCCAGCAATCCGGGAGCCCAGTATGCCTCTGGAAACACCATATATTTT.

A single count supports this clone. The chain is built from TRBV13 and TRBJ1-2, with D maybe TRBD1 (5 bases). Per germline, CDR1 PRHDT and CDR2 FYEKMQ (reference sequence). Trimming cost V 5 bases and J 8 bases, with 15 bases left between them. The CDR3 is made up of 13 amino acids. CDR3 residues: CASSVGGLRGYTF. The CDR3 coding sequence is TGTGCCAGCAGCGTGGGGGGACTCAGGGGCTACACCTTC.

This clone was seen a single time. The chain is built from TRBV5-1 and TRBJ2-3, with 9 bases aligning to TRBD2. Looked up from germline, CDR1 is SGHRS and CDR2 is YFSETQ. The CDR3 sequence is 18 residues long. The J segment lost 2 bases and the V segment lost 0 bases, leaving 10 bases of the junction unmatched. The CDR3 nucleotides are TGCGCCAGCAGCTTGGAGTTAGCGGGGGCCTTCATCACAGATACGCAGTATTTT. Residues: CASSLELAGAFITDTQYF.

The chain carries TRBV5-1 and TRBJ1-1; 9 bases are shared with TRBD1. Germline V gene sequence: CDR1 SGHRS, CDR2 YFSETQ. The CDR3 extends over 16 amino acids. V lost 3 bases and J lost 1; bases outside the gene matches: 7. The CDR3 is CASSWRGTGWNTEAFF. The CDR3 DNA reads as TGCGCCAGCAGCTGGAGAGGGACAGGGTGGAACACTGAAGCTTTCTTT.

The chain recombines TRBV19 with TRBJ2-7, with TRBD2 matching over 7 bases. Germline values: CDR1 LNHDA, CDR2 SQIVND (reference sequence). The V and J ends lost 3 bases and 0 bases, in that order; junction bases with no gene match: 11. CDR3 length: 17 amino acids. The CDR3 coding sequence is TGTGCCAGTAGTATTGTTGGGCTAGCGGTCGGCTCCTACGAGCAGTACTTC. As protein: CASSIVGLAVGSYEQYF.

In regard to this clone: Other nucleotide sequences in the sample specify the same CDR3. The chain's CDR3 is CASSLLAGDTQYF. The CDR3 region has the DNA TGTGCCAGCAGCTTACTGGCGGGAGATACGCAGTATTTT. J is TRBJ2-3 and V is TRBV7-3; tentative D call: TRBD2 (5 bases). CDR3 length: 13 amino acids. Looked up from germline, CDR1 is SGHTA and CDR2 is FQGTGA. Trimming shortened V by 2 bases and J by 5 bases, and 8 bases separated the two germline ends.

V and J are TRBV13 and TRBJ1-5; no clear D gene. From germline, CDR1 is PRHDT and CDR2 FYEKMQ (reference sequence). The CDR3 loop spans 15 amino acids. The germline V and J ends were trimmed by 2 bases and 3 bases, with 11 bases remaining between them. CDR3 residues: CASSLLGGFNQPQHF. CDR3 nucleotide sequence: TGTGCCAGCAGCTTACTAGGAGGGTTCAATCAGCCCCAGCATTTT.

This rearrangement joins TRBV7-2 to TRBJ1-1; no reliable D call. Germline-derived CDR1 and CDR2 are SGHTA and FQGNSA. This CDR3 region has 14 residues. V was trimmed by 4 bases and J by 5 bases, leaving 14 bases between them. CDR3 sequence (DNA): TGTGCCAGCAGCTCGTCCGTGGGAGGAACTGAAGCTTTCTTT. Translated: CASSSSVGGTEAFF.

This chain links TRBV5-4 with TRBJ2-3; D is perhaps TRBD2 (5 bases). There are 14 residues in the CDR3. Trimming pared 0 bases from V and 5 bases from J, leaving 10 bases between. The V gene's germline CDR1 is SGHNT and CDR2 YYREEE (reference sequence). CDR3 sequence: CASSLGLAQDTQYF. The CDR3 DNA is TGTGCCAGCAGCTTGGGGCTAGCACAAGATACGCAGTATTTT.

This clone has a single count. The chain couples TRBV6-6 to TRBJ2-2; 7 bases align to TRBD2. The CDR3 runs to 15 residues. Trimming removed 6 bases from V and 3 bases from J; junction bases left unmatched: 7. Looked up from germline, CDR1 is MNHNY and CDR2 is SVGAGI (reference sequence). The CDR3 sequence: CASRFREGDTGELFF. The CDR3 DNA is TGTGCCAGCAGATTCAGGGAGGGCGACACCGGGGAGCTGTTTTTT.

The chain recombines TRBV18 with TRBJ2-7; TRBD2 matches 12 bases. The J segment lost 5 bases and the V segment lost 0 bases, leaving 17 bases of the junction unmatched. This CDR3 has 20 amino acids. The germline V gene has CDR1 KGHSH and CDR2 LQKENI. The CDR3 bases are TGTGCCAGCTCACCACCTAGCTTGTCTAGCGGGGGGGCCGGGTCCCACGAGCAGTACTTC. Encoded protein: CASSPPSLSSGGAGSHEQYF. The full variable domain, with the rest looked up from reference TRBV18 and TRBJ2-7, is NAGVMQNPRHLVRRRGQEARLRCSPMKGHSHVYWYRQLPEEGLKFMVYLQKENIIDESGMPKERFSAEFPKEGPSILRIQQVVRGDSAAYFCASSPPSLSSGGAGSHEQYFGPGTRLTVT.

The V call is TRBV27, the J call TRBJ1-2, with 9 bases that match TRBD1. The ends lost 0 bases at V and 8 bases at J; junction bases unmatched: 4. In germline, CDR1 is MNHEY, CDR2 SMNVEV (reference sequence). The CDR3 has 14 amino acids. CDR3: CASSLSGTGRGYTF. The CDR3, as DNA: TGTGCCAGCAGTTTATCCGGGACAGGGAGAGGCTACACCTTC.

The V and J genes are TRBV5-8 and TRBJ1-5; a weak D match, TRBD1 (6 bases). Germline V lookup: CDR1 SGHTS, CDR2 YDEGEE. V was pared by 0 bases and J by 7 bases, with 8 bases between. The CDR3 totals 13 residues. The CDR3 sequence is CASSLGRGQPQHF. The CDR3 DNA is TGTGCCAGCAGCTTGGGCAGGGGACAGCCCCAGCATTTT.

This chain connects TRBV5-5 to TRBJ1-5; D not resolved. Germline V gene lookup returns CDR1 SGHKS and CDR2 YYEKEE (reference sequence). The CDR3 length is 15 residues. V dropped 3 bases and J dropped 3 bases, with 13 bases sitting between them. The CDR3 loop reads CASSSYRGSNQPQHF. The CDR3 DNA follows: TGTGCCAGCAGCTCATATCGAGGCTCCAATCAGCCCCAGCATTTT.

The rearrangement joins TRBV28 to TRBJ2-7; 8 positions match TRBD1. Germline values: CDR1 MDHEN, CDR2 SYDVKM. Losses at the gene ends were 7 bases for V and 2 bases for J; bases not matched to a gene: 7. The CDR3 length is 14 residues. CDR3 sequence reads: CASKETGAPYEQYF. CDR3 DNA sequence: TGTGCCAGCAAAGAGACAGGGGCACCCTACGAGCAGTACTTC.

This clone showed up just once. The chain has TRBV7-3 and TRBJ2-7, with 7 bases aligning to TRBD2. The CDR3 is 15 residues long. Germline-derived CDR1 and CDR2 are SGHTA and FQGTGA. Germline trimming cut 1 base from V and 5 bases from J; bases unmatched to any gene: 8. The CDR3 protein is CASSLMGGSGNEQYF. CDR3 in DNA: TGTGCCAGCAGCTTAATGGGCGGGAGCGGTAACGAGCAGTACTTC. The whole variable domain, remainder taken from reference TRBV7-3 and TRBJ2-7, is GAGVSQTPSNKVTEKGKYVELRCDPISGHTALYWYRQSLGQGPEFLIYFQGTGAADDSGLPNDRFFAVRPEGSVSTLKIQRTERGDSAVYLCASSLMGGSGNEQYFGPGTRLTVT.

This chain connects TRBV7-9 to TRBJ2-7; 8 positions match TRBD2. The junction had 6 bases not matched to a gene; V was cut back by 2 bases and J by 0 bases. This CDR3 has 16 residues. Germline loops: CDR1 SEHNR, CDR2 FQNEAQ (reference sequence). DNA of the CDR3: TGTGCCAGCAGCTTACTTCCTAGCGGGTACTCCTACGAGCAGTACTTC. Translating it yields CASSLLPSGYSYEQYF.

The rearrangement uses TRBV30 and TRBJ2-1; 8 bases match TRBD2. The CDR3 loop spans 16 amino acids. J was trimmed by 0 bases and V by 0 bases; bases with no gene match: 4. The germline V gene has CDR1 GTSNPN and CDR2 SVGIG (reference sequence). Here the CDR3 DNA reads TGTGCCTGGAGTGTTAAGCGGGGGAGCTCCTACAATGAGCAGTTCTTC. Encoded protein: CAWSVKRGSSYNEQFF.

J is TRBJ2-7 and V is TRBV11-3, with TRBD1 as a possible D gene (6 bases). CDR1 and CDR2 from the germline V gene are SGHNT and YENEEA. Trimming took 3 bases from V and 2 from J, leaving 11 bases between them. The CDR3 loop spans 14 amino acids. The CDR3 here is CASSFRTVAYEQYF. CDR3 nucleotides: TGTGCCAGCAGCTTCAGGACAGTCGCCTACGAGCAGTACTTC.

The chain combines TRBV7-2 with TRBJ2-3; TRBD2 agrees at 11 bases. The CDR3 spans 16 residues. Germline V gene data show CDR1 as SGHTA and CDR2 as FQGNSA. With V trimmed by 2 bases and J by 4 bases, 5 bases remained unmatched. The DNA for the CDR3 is TGTGCCAGCAGCTTATATGGGACTAGCGGTTCAGATACGCAGTATTTT. Amino acid sequence: CASSLYGTSGSDTQYF.

The chain couples TRBV9 to TRBJ2-2, with 7 bases lining up with TRBD1. V shed 4 bases and J 6 bases; nucleotides not matched to a gene: 3. Germline CDR1 SGDLS, CDR2 YYNGEE. The CDR3 loop spans 13 amino acids. In DNA form, the CDR3 reads TGTGCCAGCAGCCCCACAGGGGCCGGGGAGCTGTTTTTT. This codes for CASSPTGAGELFF.

The chain is built from TRBV9 and TRBJ2-1, with TRBD2 matching over 7 bases. J lost 3 bases, V lost 0 bases, and 6 bases had no gene match. Germline V gene sequence: CDR1 SGDLS, CDR2 YYNGEE. This CDR3 is built from 16 residues. CDR3 nucleotides: TGTGCCAGCAGCGTAGGCGCTAGCGGAAACTACAATGAGCAGTTCTTC. Amino acids: CASSVGASGNYNEQFF.

The rearrangement joins TRBV18 to TRBJ1-5; the match to TRBD1 covers 10 bases. After removal of 5 bases from V and 7 bases from J, the junction contained 5 bases not matched to a gene. The CDR3 length is 14 residues. Germline values: CDR1 KGHSH, CDR2 LQKENI. The DNA for the CDR3 is TGTGCCAGCTCATCGACAGGGGGCGACCAGCCCCAGCATTTT. It is translated as CASSSTGGDQPQHF.

The chain couples TRBV6-1 to TRBJ1-4; the D gene is possibly TRBD1 (6 bases). This CDR3 has 13 residues. Deletions cut 2 bases from V and 8 bases from J, with 9 bases between. The germline V gene encodes CDR1 MNHNS and CDR2 SASEGT. The CDR3 here is CASSEWQGEKLFF. The CDR3 DNA follows: TGTGCCAGCAGTGAATGGCAGGGGGAAAAACTGTTTTTT.

The chain joins TRBV7-6 to TRBJ2-2; 8 bases agree with TRBD1. Trimming removed 5 bases from V and 9 bases from J; junction bases left unmatched: 5. The CDR3 loop spans 13 amino acids. The germline CDR1 and CDR2 sequences are SGHVS and FNYEAQ. CDR3 in amino acids: CASSSQGAWELFF. The CDR3 DNA sequence: TGTGCCAGCAGCAGTCAGGGGGCGTGGGAGCTGTTTTTT.

The chain is built from TRBV9 and TRBJ2-7, with 8 positions matching TRBD2. Germline V lookup: CDR1 SGDLS, CDR2 YYNGEE. CDR3 length: 15 amino acids. With 3 bases clipped from V and 1 base from J, the junction kept 6 bases outside the gene matches. CDR3 DNA sequence: TGTGCCAGCAGCGAAACCGGGACTAGGTCCTACGAGCAGTACTTC. Amino acid sequence: CASSETGTRSYEQYF.